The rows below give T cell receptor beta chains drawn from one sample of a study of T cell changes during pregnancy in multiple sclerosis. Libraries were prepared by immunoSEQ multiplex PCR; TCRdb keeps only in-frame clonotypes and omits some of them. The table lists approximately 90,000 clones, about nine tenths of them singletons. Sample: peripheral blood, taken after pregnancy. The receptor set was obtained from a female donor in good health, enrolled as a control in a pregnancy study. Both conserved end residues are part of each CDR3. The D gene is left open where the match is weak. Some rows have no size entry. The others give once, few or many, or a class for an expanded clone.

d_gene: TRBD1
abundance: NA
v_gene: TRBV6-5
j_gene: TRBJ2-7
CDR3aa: CASSYGGQGPYEQYF
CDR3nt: TGTGCCAGCAGTTACGGGGGACAGGGCCCATACGAGCAGTACTTC

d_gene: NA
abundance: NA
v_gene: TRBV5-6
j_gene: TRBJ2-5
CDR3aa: CASSLSRIVETQYF
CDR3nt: TGTGCCAGCAGCTTGTCCAGGATCGTAGAGACCCAGTACTTC

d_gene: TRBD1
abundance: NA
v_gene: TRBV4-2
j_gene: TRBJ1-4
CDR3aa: CASSQDYRGFNEKLFF
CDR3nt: TGTGCCAGCAGCCAAGACTACAGGGGATTTAATGAAAAACTGTTTTTT

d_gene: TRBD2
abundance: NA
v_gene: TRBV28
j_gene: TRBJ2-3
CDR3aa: CASSPSRAGGRGTQYF
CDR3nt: TGTGCCAGCAGTCCTTCGAGGGCGGGGGGCCGGGGTACGCAGTATTTT

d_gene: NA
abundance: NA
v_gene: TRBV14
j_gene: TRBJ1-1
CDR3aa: CASSQVPTEAFF
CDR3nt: TGTGCCAGCAGCCAAGTCCCAACTGAAGCTTTCTTT

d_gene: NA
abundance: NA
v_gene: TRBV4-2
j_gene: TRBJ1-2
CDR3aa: CASTQTVLTYGYTF
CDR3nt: TGTGCCAGCACCCAGACAGTGCTGACCTATGGCTACACCTTC

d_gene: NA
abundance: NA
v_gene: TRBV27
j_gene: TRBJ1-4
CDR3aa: CASRRESSGGKLFF
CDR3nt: TGTGCCAGCAGGCGGGAGTCCTCAGGTGGAAAACTGTTTTTT

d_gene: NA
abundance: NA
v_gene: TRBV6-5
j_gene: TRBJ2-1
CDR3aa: CASSYSTGFSYNEQFF
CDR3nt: TGTGCCAGCAGTTACTCCACAGGGTTCTCCTACAATGAGCAGTTCTTC

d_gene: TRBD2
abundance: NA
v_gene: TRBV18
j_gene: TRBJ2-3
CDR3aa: CASSPRLAGPSSTDTQYF
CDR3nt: TGTGCCAGCTCACCACGGCTAGCGGGGCCGTCTAGCACAGATACGCAGTATTTT

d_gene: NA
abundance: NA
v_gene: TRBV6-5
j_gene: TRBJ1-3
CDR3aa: CASSYYEGTGNTIYF
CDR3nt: TGTGCCAGCAGTTACTATGAGGGCACGGGAAACACCATATATTTT

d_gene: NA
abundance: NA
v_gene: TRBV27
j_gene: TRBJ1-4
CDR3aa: CASSKTGTNEKLFF
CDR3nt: TGTGCCAGCAGTAAGACGGGAACGAATGAAAAACTGTTTTTT

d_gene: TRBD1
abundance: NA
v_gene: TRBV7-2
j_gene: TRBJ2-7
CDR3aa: CASSSRPGQGDYEQYF
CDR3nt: TGTGCCAGCAGCTCCAGACCGGGACAGGGAGACTACGAGCAGTACTTC

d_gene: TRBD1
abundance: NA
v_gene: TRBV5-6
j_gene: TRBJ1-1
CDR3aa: CASSLIPADRAKAFF
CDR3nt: TGTGCCAGCAGCTTGATCCCCGCAGACAGGGCCAAAGCTTTCTTT

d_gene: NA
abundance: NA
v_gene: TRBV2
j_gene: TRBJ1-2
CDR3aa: CASSEIVAGGYTF
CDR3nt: TGTGCCAGCAGTGAAATTGTAGCGGGCGGCTACACCTTC

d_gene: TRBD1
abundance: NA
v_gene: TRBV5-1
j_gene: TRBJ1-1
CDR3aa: CASSSGQGAVAEAFF
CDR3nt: TGCGCCAGCAGCTCCGGACAGGGGGCTGTGGCTGAAGCTTTCTTT

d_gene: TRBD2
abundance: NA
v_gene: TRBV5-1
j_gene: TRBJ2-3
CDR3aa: CASSSSGGAVADTQYF
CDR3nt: TGCGCCAGCAGCTCTAGCGGGGGGGCTGTAGCAGATACGCAGTATTTT

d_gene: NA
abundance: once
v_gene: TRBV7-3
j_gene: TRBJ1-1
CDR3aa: CASSLTGDTIFF
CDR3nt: TGTGCCAGCAGCTTAACCGGGGACACCATTTTTTTT

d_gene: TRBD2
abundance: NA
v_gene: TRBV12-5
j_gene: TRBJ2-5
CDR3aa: CASGSGLAGAGETQYF
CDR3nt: TGTGCTAGTGGTTCGGGACTAGCGGGGGCCGGGGAGACCCAGTACTTC

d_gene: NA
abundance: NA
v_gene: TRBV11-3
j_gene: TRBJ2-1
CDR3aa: CASSSGNEQFF
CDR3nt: TGTGCCAGCTCGTCAGGGAATGAGCAGTTCTTC

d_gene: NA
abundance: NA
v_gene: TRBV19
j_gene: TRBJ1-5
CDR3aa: CATQTPRLGPQHF
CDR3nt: TGTGCCACCCAGACCCCCAGGTTGGGGCCCCAGCATTTT

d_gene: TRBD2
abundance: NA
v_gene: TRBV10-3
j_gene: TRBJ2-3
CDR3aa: CAISDSLASGYTDTQYF
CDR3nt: TGTGCCATCAGTGATTCCCTGGCTAGCGGCTACACAGATACGCAGTATTTT

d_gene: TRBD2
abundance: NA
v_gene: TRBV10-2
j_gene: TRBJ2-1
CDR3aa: CASSPGGRSYEQFF
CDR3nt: TGCGCCAGCAGTCCGGGGGGGCGATCCTATGAGCAGTTCTTC